A single sample is the source of the 3 T cell receptor beta chains below, sequenced in a study of shared clonotypes between healthy human individuals. The protocol was immunoSEQ multiplex PCR, while the TCRdb copy is restricted to in-frame clones and leaves out a portion. The table lists a few million clones, over 85% of them singletons. The sequenced sample consisted of naive CD4+ T cells sorted from blood. Subset in this sample: CD45RA+ positively selected. The receptor source for this set is a man in his late teens or twenties in good health.

V and J are TRBV9 and TRBJ1-6; 10 bases match TRBD1. Germline loops: CDR1 SGDLS, CDR2 YYNGEE. With 6 bases clipped from V and 7 bases from J, the junction kept 4 bases outside the gene matches. The CDR3 extends over 14 amino acids. The CDR3 coding sequence is TGTGCCAGCACCGGGACAGGGGAAAATTCACCCCTCCACTTT. Its protein is CASTGTGENSPLHF.

The chain has TRBV20-1 and TRBJ2-5; TRBD2 aligns across 7 bases. V shed 5 bases and J 11 bases; nucleotides not matched to a gene: 8. The germline V gene encodes CDR1 DFQATT and CDR2 SNEGSKA (reference sequence). The CDR3 runs to 11 residues. The CDR3 bases are TGCAGTGCTGCCTTGGGGAGGGTGCAGTACTTC. It yields the protein CSAALGRVQYF.

The chain uses TRBV29-1 and TRBJ2-3, with 14 nucleotides matching TRBD2. Looked up from germline, CDR1 is SQVTM and CDR2 is ANQGSEA. This CDR3 spans 17 amino acids. J gave up 2 bases and V 0 bases, and 4 bases lay outside the gene matches. The CDR3 sequence: CSVEDRLAGGYTDTQYF. As DNA, the CDR3 is TGCAGCGTTGAAGATAGACTAGCGGGAGGGTACACAGATACGCAGTATTTT.